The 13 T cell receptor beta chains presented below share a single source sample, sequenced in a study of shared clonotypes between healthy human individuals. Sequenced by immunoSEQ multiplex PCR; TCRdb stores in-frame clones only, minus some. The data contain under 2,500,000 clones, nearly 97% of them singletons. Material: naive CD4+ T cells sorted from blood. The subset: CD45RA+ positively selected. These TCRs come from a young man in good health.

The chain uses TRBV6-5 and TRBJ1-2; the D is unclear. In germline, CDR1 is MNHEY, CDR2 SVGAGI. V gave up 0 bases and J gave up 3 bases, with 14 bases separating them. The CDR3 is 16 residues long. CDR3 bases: TGTGCCAGCAGTTACTCATCCGGGGTTGGGGACTATGGCTACACCTTC. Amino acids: CASSYSSGVGDYGYTF.

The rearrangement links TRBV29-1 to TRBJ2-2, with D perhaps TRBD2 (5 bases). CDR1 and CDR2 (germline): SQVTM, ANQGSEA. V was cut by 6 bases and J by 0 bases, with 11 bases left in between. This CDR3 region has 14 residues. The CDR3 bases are TGCAGCGTCGGGATCACCTCGAACACCGGGGAGCTGTTTTTT. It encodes CSVGITSNTGELFF.

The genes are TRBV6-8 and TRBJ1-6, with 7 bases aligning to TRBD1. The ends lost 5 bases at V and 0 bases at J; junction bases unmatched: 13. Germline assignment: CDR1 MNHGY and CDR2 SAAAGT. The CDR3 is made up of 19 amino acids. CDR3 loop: CASSKRQGGLSSYNSPLHF. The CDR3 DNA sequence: TGTGCCAGCAGTAAACGTCAAGGGGGCCTGAGCTCCTATAATTCACCCCTCCACTTT.

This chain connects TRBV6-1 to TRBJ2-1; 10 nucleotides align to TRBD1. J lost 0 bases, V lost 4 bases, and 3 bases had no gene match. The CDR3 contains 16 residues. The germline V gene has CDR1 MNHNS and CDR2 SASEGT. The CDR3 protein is CASSARDRGSYNEQFF. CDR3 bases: TGTGCCAGCAGTGCCAGGGACAGGGGCTCCTACAATGAGCAGTTCTTC.

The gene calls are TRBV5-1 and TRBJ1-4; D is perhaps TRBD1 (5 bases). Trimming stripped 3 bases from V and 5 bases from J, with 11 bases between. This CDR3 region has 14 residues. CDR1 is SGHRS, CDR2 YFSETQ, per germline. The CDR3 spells CASSSDIRNEKLFF. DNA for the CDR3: TGCGCCAGCAGCTCGGACATAAGGAATGAAAAACTGTTTTTT.

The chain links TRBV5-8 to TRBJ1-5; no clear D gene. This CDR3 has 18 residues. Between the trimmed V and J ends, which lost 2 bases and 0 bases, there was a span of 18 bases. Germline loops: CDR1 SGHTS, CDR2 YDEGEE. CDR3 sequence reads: CASSFRRSEKSSNQPQHF. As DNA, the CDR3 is TGTGCCAGCAGCTTTCGTAGGTCGGAGAAAAGTAGCAATCAGCCCCAGCATTTT.

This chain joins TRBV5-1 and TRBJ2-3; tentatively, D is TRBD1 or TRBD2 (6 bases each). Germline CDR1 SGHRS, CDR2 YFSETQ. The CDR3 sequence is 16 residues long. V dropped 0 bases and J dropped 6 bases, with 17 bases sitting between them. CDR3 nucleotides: TGCGCCAGCAGCTTGGCCCACGGGGGCGCGGCGGATACGCAGTATTTT. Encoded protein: CASSLAHGGAADTQYF.

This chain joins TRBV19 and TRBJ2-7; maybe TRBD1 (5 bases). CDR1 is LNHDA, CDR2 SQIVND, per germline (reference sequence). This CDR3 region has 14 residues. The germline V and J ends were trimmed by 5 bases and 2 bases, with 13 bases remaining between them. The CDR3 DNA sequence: TGTGCCAGTAGTCCGAATGGACACCCCTACGAGCAGTACTTC. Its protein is CASSPNGHPYEQYF.

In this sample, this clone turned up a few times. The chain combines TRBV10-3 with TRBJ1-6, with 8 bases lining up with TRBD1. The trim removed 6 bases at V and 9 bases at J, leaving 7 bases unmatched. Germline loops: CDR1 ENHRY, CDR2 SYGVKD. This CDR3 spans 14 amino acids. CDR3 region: CAIRLTGEGSPLHF. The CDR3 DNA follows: TGTGCCATCAGGCTGACAGGGGAGGGTTCACCCCTCCACTTT.

The CDR3 loop reads CASSPDSRGSGANVLTF. The DNA of the CDR3 is TGTGCCAGCTCCCCGGACAGTCGGGGCTCTGGGGCCAACGTCCTGACTTTC. V usage is TRBV18 and J usage is TRBJ2-6, with a weak D call TRBD1 (6 bases). The CDR3 runs to 17 residues. Trimming shortened V by 6 bases and J by 0 bases, and 15 bases separated the two germline ends. CDR1 is KGHSH, CDR2 LQKENI, per germline.

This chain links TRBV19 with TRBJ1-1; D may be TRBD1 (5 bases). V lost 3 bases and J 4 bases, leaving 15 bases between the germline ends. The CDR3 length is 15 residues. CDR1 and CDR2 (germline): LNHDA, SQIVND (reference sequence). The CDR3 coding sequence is TGTGCCAGTAGTATGTTTGGGACCCCGATCACTGAAGCTTTCTTT. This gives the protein CASSMFGTPITEAFF.

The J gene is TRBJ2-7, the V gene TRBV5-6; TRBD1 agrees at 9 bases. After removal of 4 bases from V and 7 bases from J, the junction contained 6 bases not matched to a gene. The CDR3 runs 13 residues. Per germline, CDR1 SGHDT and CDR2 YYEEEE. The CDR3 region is CASSGTGSQEQYF. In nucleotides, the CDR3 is TGTGCCAGCAGCGGGACAGGGTCCCAAGAGCAGTACTTC.

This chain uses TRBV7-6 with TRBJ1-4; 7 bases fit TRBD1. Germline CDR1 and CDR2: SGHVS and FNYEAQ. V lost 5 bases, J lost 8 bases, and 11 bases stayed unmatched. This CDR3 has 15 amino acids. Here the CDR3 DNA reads TGTGCCAGCAGCCACGCTACAGGGGTGGGGGAAAAACTGTTTTTT. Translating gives CASSHATGVGEKLFF.